This TCR beta chain derives from a study of blood T cell repertoires in COVID-19. Study summary: Sites across the United States, Italy and Spain contributed samples from acute and convalescent COVID-19. T cells, B-cell-depleted T cells, or PBMCs provided the cDNA or gDNA that served as material.

Here immunoSEQ multiplex PCR was the method, and the copy in TCRdb shows in-frame clones only, minus some. The sample lists 70,000 to 100,000 clones, roughly nine tenths seen once, with about 16% in the top ten. Recruited during active infection, patients (from Seattle) were subsequently followed longitudinally. This CDR3 contains 18 residues. CDR1 and CDR2 from the germline V gene are LGHNA and YNFKEQ. After removal of 0 bases from V and 4 bases from J, the junction contained 7 bases not matched to a gene. V usage is TRBV4-2 and J usage is TRBJ2-3, with 13 bases aligning to TRBD2. The receptor was isolated from a woman aged 55-70 years with COVID-19, enrolled during active disease. Input material: peripheral blood. CDR3 in amino acids: CASSQDEGTSGVPDTQYF. The CDR3 nucleotides read TGTGCCAGCAGCCAAGATGAGGGGACTAGCGGGGTCCCAGATACGCAGTATTTT.